The clone carrying this T cell receptor (beta chain) was recorded a few times. The antigen is not known. Graves' hyperthyroidism was deemed stable given no ophthalmopathy progression within 18 months. The data were obtained in a study of T cells in Graves' hyperthyroidism and ophthalmopathy. General study results and limits: In validation, the model predicted ophthalmopathy. These predictions came a median roughly seven months before onset. The authors' 13 V-J model separated ophthalmopathy from stable hyperthyroidism.

Amplified regions were TCR beta CDR3 sequences from RNA transcripts. Researchers ran a first-round RT-PCR on the TCR CDR3 using the HTBI primer set. Each CDR3 protein is one row after TCRdb ran MiXCR on the multiplex PCR reads. Of hundreds of thousands of distinct CDR3 sequences listed, roughly 50% were seen once; the top ten hold about 7.9%. The germline V gene has CDR1 SGHRS and CDR2 YFSETQ. Trimming cost V 4 bases and J 4 bases, with 14 bases left between them. CDR3 size: 14 residues. The V call is TRBV5-1, the J call TRBJ1-2, with unresolved D. The origin of this receptor is a woman between 18 and 30 years old with Graves' hyperthyroidism. Sequencing input: peripheral blood or thyroid tissue (not recorded which). This CDR3 reads CASSLTDGRYGYTF. CDR3 DNA: TGCGCCAGCAGCCTTACAGACGGCCGCTATGGCTACACCTTC.